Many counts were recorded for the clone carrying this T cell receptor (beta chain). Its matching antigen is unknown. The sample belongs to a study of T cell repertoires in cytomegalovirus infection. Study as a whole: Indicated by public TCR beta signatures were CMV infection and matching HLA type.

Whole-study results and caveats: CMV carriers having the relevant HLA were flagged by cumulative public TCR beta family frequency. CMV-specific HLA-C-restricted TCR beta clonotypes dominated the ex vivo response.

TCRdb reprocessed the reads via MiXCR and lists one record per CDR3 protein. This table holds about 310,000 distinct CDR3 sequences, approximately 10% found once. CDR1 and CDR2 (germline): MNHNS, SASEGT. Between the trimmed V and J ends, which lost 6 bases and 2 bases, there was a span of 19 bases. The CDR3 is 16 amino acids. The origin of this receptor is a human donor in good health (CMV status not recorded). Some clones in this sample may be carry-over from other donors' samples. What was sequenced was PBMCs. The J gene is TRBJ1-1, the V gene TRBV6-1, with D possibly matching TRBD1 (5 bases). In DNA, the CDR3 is TGTGCCAGCAGCCCAGTGAACAAAGACAGAAACACTGAAGCTTTCTTT. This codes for CASSPVNKDRNTEAFF.